These 18 T cell receptor beta chains share one sample of origin, sequenced in a study of blood T cell repertoires in COVID-19. Some clones are missing from TCRdb's copy, which holds only in-frame ones; the method was immunoSEQ multiplex PCR. The sample yields over 600,000 clones, approximately 90% seen once. The sequenced sample consisted of peripheral blood. These receptors all stem from a woman younger than 35 with acute or convalescent COVID-19.

The V call is TRBV24-1, the J call TRBJ1-4; 7 bases are shared with TRBD1. V shed 2 bases and J 7 bases; nucleotides not matched to a gene: 6. The CDR3 sequence is 15 residues long. Germline V CDR1 and CDR2: KGHDR, SFDVKD. CDR3 sequence: CATSDSQGIGEKLFF. CDR3 nucleotide sequence: TGTGCCACCAGTGATTCACAGGGGATTGGTGAAAAACTGTTTTTT.

The chain's CDR3 is CASSFLVGQPQHF. For the CDR3, the DNA is TGTGCCAGCAGCTTTTTGGTCGGGCAGCCCCAGCATTTT. The genes are TRBV7-8 and TRBJ1-5; D is ambiguous. V lost 3 bases, J lost 7 bases, and 10 bases lay in between. This CDR3 spans 13 amino acids. In germline, CDR1 is SGHVS, CDR2 FQNEAQ. The whole variable domain, filled in from reference TRBV7-8 and TRBJ1-5, reads GAGVSQSPRYKVAKRGQDVALRCDPISGHVSLFWYQQALGQGPEFLTYFQNEAQLDKSGLPSDRFFAERPEGSVSTLKIQRTQQEDSAVYLCASSFLVGQPQHFGDGTRLSIL.

The chain employs TRBV24-1 and TRBJ1-2, with D possibly being TRBD1 (5 bases). Germline V gives CDR1 KGHDR, CDR2 SFDVKD. The V end was cut by 0 bases, the J end by 3 bases, with 13 bases between. There are 16 residues in the CDR3. The CDR3 DNA follows: TGTGCCACCAGTGATTTGGGCCAGGGTGGGTACTATGGCTACACCTTC. It codes for CATSDLGQGGYYGYTF.

Details on this clone: This sample includes further DNA sequences coding for the same CDR3. This sequence joins TRBV6-1 and TRBJ1-5, with unresolved D. V was cut by 0 bases and J by 2 bases, with 8 bases left in between. The CDR3 is made up of 15 amino acids. Germline V gene sequence: CDR1 MNHNS, CDR2 SASEGT. The chain's CDR3 is CASSEARGRNQPQHF. For the CDR3, the DNA is TGTGCCAGCAGTGAAGCCAGAGGCCGCAATCAGCCCCAGCATTTT.

This clone was seen once. V is TRBV7-9 and J is TRBJ2-7; 10 nucleotides agree with TRBD2. Trimming took 1 base from V and 3 from J; bases not matched to a gene: 3. CDR1 is SEHNR and CDR2 is FQNEAQ in the germline V gene (reference sequence). The CDR3 has 15 amino acids. DNA of the CDR3: TGTGCCAGCAGCTTAGGCAGCGGGGGGGTCTACGAGCAGTACTTC. Protein: CASSLGSGGVYEQYF.

J is TRBJ2-7 and V is TRBV7-9, with D maybe TRBD1 (6 bases). Germline loops: CDR1 SEHNR, CDR2 FQNEAQ (reference sequence). Trimming shortened V by 0 bases and J by 3 bases, and 12 bases separated the two germline ends. This CDR3 region has 15 residues. The CDR3 bases are TGTGCCAGCAGCTTAGCTGGGAAGGGGGACTACGAGCAGTACTTC. Its protein is CASSLAGKGDYEQYF.

This clone was picked up one time. The rearrangement uses TRBV4-3 and TRBJ1-5; 7 bases map to TRBD1. V trimming: 0 bases; J trimming: 4 bases; junction bases outside the gene matches: 9. Germline V gene data show CDR1 as LGHNA and CDR2 as YSLEER. This CDR3 comprises 17 residues. CDR3 DNA: TGCGCCAGCAGCCAAGAATTGCGGGGCAGGGGGAATCAGCCCCAGCATTTT. Its protein is CASSQELRGRGNQPQHF.

The chain couples TRBV6-4 to TRBJ2-4; 11 bases align to TRBD1. CDR3 length: 18 residues. Unmatched junction bases numbered 13, after V lost 7 bases and J lost 2 bases. Germline V CDR1 and CDR2: MRHNA, SNTAGT. The DNA for the CDR3 is TGTGCCAGCATTTTTGTCCGGGACAGGGGGAAGTCCAAAAACATTCAGTACTTC. Residues: CASIFVRDRGKSKNIQYF.

The rearrangement links TRBV18 to TRBJ2-7; D possibly corresponds to TRBD1 (7 bases). The CDR3 totals 15 residues. V was trimmed by 3 bases and J by 1 base, leaving 13 bases between them. The germline CDR1 and CDR2 sequences are KGHSH and LQKENI. CDR3 protein: CASSPRTGGSYEQYF. DNA of the CDR3: TGTGCCAGCTCACCTCGGACAGGAGGGTCCTACGAGCAGTACTTC. Together with reference TRBV18 and TRBJ2-7, the CDR3 gives the full variable domain: NAGVMQNPRHLVRRRGQEARLRCSPMKGHSHVYWYRQLPEEGLKFMVYLQKENIIDESGMPKERFSAEFPKEGPSILRIQQVVRGDSAAYFCASSPRTGGSYEQYFGPGTRLTVT.

The chain links TRBV4-1 to TRBJ2-5; tentative D call: TRBD1 (6 bases). Trimming left V 1 base short and J 5 bases short, with 11 bases between. Germline CDR1 and CDR2: MGHRA and YSYEKL. The CDR3 totals 14 residues. This chain's CDR3 is CASSQGPQGETQYF. The CDR3, as DNA: TGCGCCAGCAGCCAAGGACCCCAGGGGGAGACCCAGTACTTC.

The chain is built from TRBV7-8 and TRBJ1-5; perhaps TRBD1 as D (5 bases). This CDR3 has 14 amino acids. With 1 base removed from V and 7 bases from J, the gap between germline ends came to 11 bases. Germline CDR1 reads SGHVS; CDR2 reads FQNEAQ. For the CDR3, the DNA is TGTGCCAGCAGCTTAGGCCCTGGGGCCCAGCCCCAGCATTTT. It specifies CASSLGPGAQPQHF.

J is TRBJ2-3 and V is TRBV12-5; a weak D match, TRBD1 (5 bases). CDR3 length equals 16 residues. The germline V and J ends were trimmed by 0 bases and 3 bases, with 13 bases remaining between them. CDR1 and CDR2 (germline): LGHNT, FRNRAP. The CDR3 DNA is TGTGCTAGTGGTTTGGTTACCCAGGGTTTGACAGATACGCAGTATTTT. It specifies CASGLVTQGLTDTQYF.

The chain has TRBV24-1 and TRBJ2-3; 12 bases are shared with TRBD1. CDR1 is KGHDR and CDR2 is SFDVKD in the germline V gene. This CDR3 is built from 16 residues. Trimming took 4 bases from V and 6 from J; bases not matched to a gene: 7. CDR3 in amino acids: CATSDPGTGGFDTQYF. As DNA, the CDR3 is TGTGCCACCAGTGACCCCGGGACAGGGGGCTTCGATACGCAGTATTTT.

J is TRBJ2-1 and V is TRBV5-3, with TRBD1 matching 9 bases. TRBV5-3 is designated an ORF whose function remains uncertain. The trim removed 2 bases at V and 1 base at J, leaving 4 bases unmatched. The CDR3 has 16 amino acids. DNA of the CDR3: TGTGCCAGAAGCTTAGACAGGGGGGATTCCTACAATGAGCAGTTCTTC. Protein: CARSLDRGDSYNEQFF.

This chain joins TRBV7-9 and TRBJ1-1; a weak D match, TRBD1 (6 bases). This CDR3 is 12 amino acids long. Trimming took 3 bases from V and 11 from J, leaving 13 bases between them. The germline CDR1 and CDR2 sequences are SEHNR and FQNEAQ (reference sequence). The CDR3 reads CASSFDGGNAFF. In DNA, the CDR3 is TGTGCCAGCAGCTTCGATGGGGGCAACGCTTTCTTT.

The V call is TRBV9, the J call TRBJ1-2, with D unresolved. The CDR3 runs 15 residues. Germline lookup yields CDR1 SGDLS and CDR2 YYNGEE. The ends were cut back, 4 bases at V and 6 bases at J, with 19 bases in the middle. CDR3 residues: CASSPGEGVRHGYTF. The CDR3 coding sequence is TGTGCCAGCAGCCCCGGGGAGGGAGTGAGGCATGGCTACACCTTC.

CDR3 in DNA: TGCGCCAGCAGCCAAGTGACAGACATGAACACTGAAGCTTTCTTT. This translates into CASSQVTDMNTEAFF. This chain joins TRBV4-1 and TRBJ1-1; tentatively, D is TRBD1 (5 bases). Germline V gene data show CDR1 as MGHRA and CDR2 as YSYEKL. The CDR3 runs to 15 residues. Between the trimmed V and J ends, which lost 1 base and 0 bases, there was a span of 9 bases.

The rearrangement uses TRBV28 and TRBJ2-7, with unresolved D. The V end lost 2 bases, the J end lost 2 bases, and 13 bases lay between the germline ends. Looked up from germline, CDR1 is MDHEN and CDR2 is SYDVKM. This CDR3 spans 15 amino acids. The CDR3 coding sequence is TGTGCCAGCAGTTTAGGTCAGGCCCAGACCTACGAGCAGTACTTC. Encoded protein: CASSLGQAQTYEQYF.